These 28 T cell receptor beta chains originate from one sample sequenced in a study of regulatory T cells in long-lasting Graves disease. Time point described: newly diagnosed GD, antithyroid drugs for less than 3 months. After RNA was extracted from PBMCs, the TCR library was made from it. HTBI primers from iRepertoire and Arm-PCR of CDR3 regions yielded the TCR beta libraries. TCRdb re-called the multiplex PCR reads through MiXCR, storing one row per CDR3 protein. The table records approximately 400,000 distinct CDR3 sequences, approximately 16% of them present only once. The same data also went into a second study, on T cells in Graves' hyperthyroidism and ophthalmopathy.

The input for sequencing was peripheral blood mononuclear cells (PBMCs), taken at new diagnosis, from a patient treated with antithyroid drugs. Source of these receptors: a woman between 35 and 50 years old with Graves disease.

Worth noting for this clonotype: It may be a read error: a sequence one base away is much more abundant. The chain is built from TRBV13 and TRBJ2-1; D is uncertain. This CDR3 has 13 residues. Germline V gene sequence: CDR1 PRHDT, CDR2 FYEKMQ (reference sequence). The CDR3 region is CASGLLVENEQFF. CDR3 sequence (DNA): TGTGCCAGCGGCTTATTGGTCGAAAATGAGCAGTTCTTC.

This rearrangement joins TRBV27 to TRBJ1-3, with D unresolved. V dropped 6 bases and J dropped 1 base, with 16 bases sitting between them. The CDR3 length is 16 residues. Germline V gene data show CDR1 as MNHEY and CDR2 as SMNVEV (reference sequence). CDR3 amino acids: CASSPNPRASGNTIYF. In nucleotides, the CDR3 is TGTGCCAGCAGCCCTAATCCCCGAGCTTCTGGAAACACCATATATTTT.

This clonotype was seen ten or more times. V is TRBV12-3 or TRBV12-4 and J is TRBJ2-3, with TRBD2 matching 7 bases. Germline trimming cut 5 bases from V and 7 bases from J; bases unmatched to any gene: 9. This CDR3 has 14 amino acids. Here the CDR3 reads CASSPHAGANTQYF. The CDR3 nucleotides are TGTGCCAGCAGTCCCCATGCGGGAGCAAATACGCAGTATTTT.

This clonotype was recorded many times. The chain has TRBV10-1 and TRBJ2-3, with a tentative D call TRBD2 (6 bases). This CDR3 spans 19 amino acids. CDR1 is WNHNN and CDR2 is SYGVQD in the germline V gene (reference sequence). The V end lost 10 bases, the J end lost 0 bases, and 29 bases lay between the germline ends. CDR3 bases: TGCGCCATCCTGGGACTTCTTACGATACTAGAACCTAGCACAGATACGCAGTATTTT. It encodes CAILGLLTILEPSTDTQYF.

The rearrangement joins TRBV9 to TRBJ1-5, with no clear D. V lost 3 bases and J lost 4, with 14 bases in between. The CDR3 covers 15 residues. Looked up from germline, CDR1 is SGDLS and CDR2 is YYNGEE. CDR3 in amino acids: CASSAPPRANQPQHF. CDR3 bases: TGTGCCAGCAGCGCACCTCCGAGAGCTAATCAGCCCCAGCATTTT.

As regards this clonotype: This probably arose from a read error, given a far larger clone one base away. V is TRBV7-2 and J is TRBJ2-4; possible D gene TRBD2, 5 bases. The J call may be in error: the DNA end matches TRBJ2-3 better. Germline V gene sequence: CDR1 SGHTA, CDR2 FQGNSA. CDR3 length equals 12 residues. DNA for the CDR3: TGTGCCAGCAGCCCAACTAGACCTACGCAGTATTTT. Translation: CASSPTRPTQYF.

This clonotype appeared many times. This chain uses TRBV6-2 or TRBV6-3 with TRBJ2-2, with 10 positions matching TRBD2. CDR1 and CDR2 (germline): MNHEY, SVGEGT. Trimming at V came to 5 bases and at J to 1 base, leaving 4 bases not matched to a gene. This CDR3 has 16 amino acids. CDR3 sequence reads: CASSLGLAVNTGELFF. Here the CDR3 DNA reads TGTGCCAGCAGTCTTGGACTAGCGGTGAACACCGGGGAGCTGTTTTTT.

This clonotype was seen a few times. The rearrangement links TRBV20-1 to TRBJ2-1; 13 nucleotides line up with TRBD2. The V gene's germline CDR1 is DFQATT and CDR2 SNEGSKA (reference sequence). The junction had 9 bases not matched to a gene; V was cut back by 5 bases and J by 2 bases. This CDR3 comprises 17 residues. The CDR3 DNA sequence: TGCAGTGCTCCCGGGACTAGCGGGATATTAACCTACAATGAGCAGTTCTTC. This encodes CSAPGTSGILTYNEQFF.

This clonotype has ten or more counts. The chain employs TRBV12-3 or TRBV12-4 and TRBJ1-1, with D maybe TRBD1 (6 bases). V gave up 2 bases and J gave up 7 bases, with 11 bases separating them. There are 13 residues in the CDR3. The CDR3 is CASSLLGTNEAFF. In DNA, the CDR3 is TGTGCCAGCAGTTTACTCGGGACAAATGAAGCTTTCTTT.

This CDR3 is CASSLVSFGGTDTQYF. CDR3 nucleotide sequence: TGTGCCAGCAGCTTGGTCTCCTTTGGAGGCACAGATACGCAGTATTTT. The V and J genes are TRBV5-6 and TRBJ2-3; no definite D call. The CDR3 extends over 16 amino acids. Germline V CDR1 and CDR2: SGHDT, YYEEEE. V was shortened by 0 bases and J by 1 base, with 12 bases between the two germline ends. The variable domain in full, completed from reference TRBV5-6 and TRBJ2-3, reads DAGVTQSPTHLIKTRGQQVTLRCSPKSGHDTVSWYQQALGQGPQFIFQYYEEEERQRGNFPDRFSGHQFPNYSSELNVNALLLGDSALYLCASSLVSFGGTDTQYFGPGTRLTVL.

This clonotype was recorded many times. The chain links TRBV14 to TRBJ2-3, with 7 bases matching TRBD2. The junction had 7 bases not matched to a gene; V was cut back by 1 base and J by 3 bases. Germline CDR1 and CDR2: SGHDN and FVKESK. This CDR3 spans 16 amino acids. Here the CDR3 reads CASSQVRGVRTDTQYF. The CDR3 region has the DNA TGTGCCAGCAGCCAAGTCCGGGGGGTTCGGACAGATACGCAGTATTTT.

About this clonotype itself: This may be a read error: a much more frequent sequence differs by one nucleotide. Since the CDR3 does not end with the conserved phenylalanine or tryptophan, this likely comes from a read error. This chain uses TRBV10-3 with TRBJ2-7, with 12 bases matching TRBD1. The V gene's germline CDR1 is ENHRY and CDR2 SYGVKD. After removal of 6 bases from V and 3 bases from J, the junction contained 9 bases not matched to a gene. This CDR3 is 16 amino acids long. The DNA of the CDR3 is TGTGCCATCAGAGCCATCGGGACAGGGGGCGGCTACGAGCAGTACTCC. Its protein product is CAIRAIGTGGGYEQYS.

In this sample, this clonotype turned up many times. The chain is built from TRBV7-2 and TRBJ2-6; TRBD2 matches at 11 bases. The length of the CDR3 is 17 residues. Unmatched junction bases numbered 6, after V lost 4 bases and J lost 4 bases. Per germline, CDR1 SGHTA and CDR2 FQGNSA. The CDR3 DNA follows: TGTGCCAGCAGCTATAGCGGGAGGGCCCGAGGGGCCAACGTCCTGACTTTC. Translating it yields CASSYSGRARGANVLTF.

This clonotype was seen ten or more times. The J gene is TRBJ2-7, the V gene TRBV24-1; D not certain. Germline V gene sequence: CDR1 KGHDR, CDR2 SFDVKD. The ends were cut back, 3 bases at V and 0 bases at J, with 5 bases in the middle. The CDR3 spans 13 residues. The chain's CDR3 is CATSDSSSYEQYF. DNA for the CDR3: TGTGCCACCAGTGATAGTAGCTCCTACGAGCAGTACTTC.

This clonotype has just a few counts. This sequence joins TRBV6-6 and TRBJ2-5; perhaps TRBD2 as D (6 bases). Germline V lookup: CDR1 MNHNY, CDR2 SVGAGI (reference sequence). V lost 0 bases and J lost 4, with 18 bases in between. The CDR3 has 17 amino acids. CDR3: CASSYSTVPSVGETQYF. The CDR3 DNA sequence: TGTGCCAGCAGTTACTCGACGGTACCTAGCGTTGGAGAGACCCAGTACTTC.

As regards this clonotype: It is likely a read error: a sequence one base away is far more abundant. The CDR3 does not close with the conserved phenylalanine or tryptophan, likely indicating a read error. This chain links TRBV11-3 with TRBJ2-5; TRBD2 aligns across 8 bases. This CDR3 spans 15 amino acids. V lost 0 bases to trimming and J lost 5 bases; unmatched junction nucleotides: 5. Germline CDR1 SGHNT, CDR2 YENEEA. CDR3 protein: CASSLDSGIGETQYL. DNA for the CDR3: TGTGCCAGCAGCTTAGATAGCGGGATAGGGGAGACCCAGTACCTC.

Ten or more counts support this clonotype. The gene calls are TRBV11-2 and TRBJ1-2; D unclear. V was trimmed by 5 bases and J by 5 bases, leaving 18 bases between them. This CDR3 is 15 amino acids long. The germline V gene encodes CDR1 SGHAT and CDR2 FQNNGV. CDR3 protein: CASSPVGREWYGYTF. For the CDR3, the DNA is TGTGCCAGCAGCCCCGTCGGGCGGGAGTGGTATGGCTACACCTTC.

This clonotype was seen repeatedly, ten times or more. For the CDR3, the DNA is TGTGCCAGCAGCTTTCAACCGGGGGGATACAATGAGCAGTTCTTC. Translation gives CASSFQPGGYNEQFF. The chain is built from TRBV7-8 and TRBJ2-1, with 7 bases matching TRBD2. Germline lookup yields CDR1 SGHVS and CDR2 FQNEAQ. The CDR3 has 15 residues. The ends lost 3 bases at V and 4 bases at J; junction bases unmatched: 6.

This clonotype was observed many times. V and J are TRBV28 and TRBJ1-1; 8 bases are shared with TRBD1. The V gene's germline CDR1 is MDHEN and CDR2 SYDVKM. The CDR3 totals 16 residues. V lost 6 bases and J lost 1; bases outside the gene matches: 10. The CDR3: CASSPPGQGANTEAFF. CDR3 coding DNA: TGTGCCAGCAGCCCCCCCGGACAGGGAGCGAACACTGAAGCTTTCTTT.

This clonotype was picked up many times. This chain uses TRBV20-1 with TRBJ2-7; 7 bases are a match to TRBD1. The CDR3 consists of 12 residues. J lost 1 base, V lost 6 bases, and 3 bases had no gene match. Germline loops: CDR1 DFQATT, CDR2 SNEGSKA (reference sequence). The CDR3 bases are TGCAGTGCGCTACAGGGGTCCTACGAGCAGTACTTC. It yields the protein CSALQGSYEQYF.

The CDR3 reads CASSIAGGPGNIQYF. The CDR3 bases are TGTGCCAGTAGTATAGCGGGGGGACCGGGAAACATTCAGTACTTC. The V and J genes are TRBV19 and TRBJ2-4; 7 nucleotides align to TRBD2. J lost 6 bases, V lost 1 base, and 6 bases had no gene match. The CDR3 loop spans 15 amino acids. Per germline, CDR1 LNHDA and CDR2 SQIVND (reference sequence).

In the case of this clonotype: This may be a read error: a much more frequent sequence differs by one nucleotide. The genes are TRBV11-3 and TRBJ2-7; D remains ambiguous. The CDR3 extends over 15 amino acids. The germline V gene has CDR1 SGHNT and CDR2 YENEEA. V lost 3 bases and J 7 bases, leaving 19 bases between the germline ends. Here the CDR3 reads CASSFHSLLDNEQYF. The CDR3 coding sequence is TGTGCCAGCAGCTTCCATAGTCTCCTCGACAATGAGCAGTACTTC. Supplemented by reference TRBV11-3 and TRBJ2-7, the full variable domain reads EAGVVQSPRYKIIEKKQPVAFWCNPISGHNTLYWYLQNLGQGPELLIRYENEEAVDDSQLPKDRFSAERLKGVDSTLKIQPAELGDSAVYLCASSFHSLLDNEQYFGPGTRLTVT.

This clonotype has a count of ten or more. The V call is TRBV6-2 or TRBV6-3, the J call TRBJ2-3, with D possibly TRBD1 on 6 matching bases. The CDR3 totals 14 residues. Trimming shortened V by 0 bases and J by 4 bases, and 8 bases separated the two germline ends. Germline V gene sequence: CDR1 MNHEY, CDR2 SVGEGT. This CDR3 is CASSYSDRSDTQYF. CDR3 DNA sequence: TGTGCCAGCAGTTACTCGGACAGATCAGATACGCAGTATTTT.

The table lists this clonotype with many counts. The rearrangement uses TRBV9 and TRBJ1-4; D unresolved. The CDR3 sequence is 15 residues long. Germline CDR1 is SGDLS and CDR2 is YYNGEE. The V gene lost 0 bases and the J gene lost 0 bases, with 6 bases spanning the gap. The CDR3 coding sequence is TGTGCCAGCAGCGTAGGGCCGTCAACTAATGAAAAACTGTTTTTT. Protein product: CASSVGPSTNEKLFF.

This rearrangement joins TRBV6-9 to TRBJ2-1; 10 nucleotides agree with TRBD2. The CDR3 loop spans 17 amino acids. The J segment lost 2 bases and the V segment lost 4 bases, leaving 8 bases of the junction unmatched. Germline CDR1 reads MNHGY; CDR2 reads SVAAGI. The CDR3 coding sequence is TGTGCCAGCAGTTTAGAGCGGGAGGGCGGTCCCTACAATGAGCAGTTCTTC. This encodes CASSLEREGGPYNEQFF.

Ten or more counts support this clonotype. The gene calls are TRBV19 and TRBJ2-7, with a weak D call TRBD2 (5 bases). Trimming removed 3 bases at V and 5 bases at J, with 11 bases between. The CDR3 consists of 13 residues. Per the germline V gene, CDR1 is LNHDA and CDR2 is SQIVND (reference sequence). The CDR3 DNA reads TGTGCCAGTAGTATGCGGGTATTGAACGAGCAGTACTTC. Protein: CASSMRVLNEQYF. Variable domain in full (rest from reference TRBV19 and TRBJ2-7): DGGITQSPKYLFRKEGQNVTLSCEQNLNHDAMYWYRQDPGQGLRLIYYSQIVNDFQKGDIAEGYSVSREKKESFPLTVTSAQKNPTAFYLCASSMRVLNEQYFGPGTRLTVT.

This clonotype was picked up many times. The V gene is TRBV6-1, the J gene TRBJ2-1, with 9 positions matching TRBD2. Per germline, CDR1 MNHNS and CDR2 SASEGT. This CDR3 is built from 17 residues. V shed 6 bases and J 9 bases; nucleotides not matched to a gene: 18. The CDR3 is CASRPTFSGRPFAEQFF. CDR3 nucleotide sequence: TGTGCCAGCAGACCTACCTTTAGCGGGAGACCGTTCGCTGAGCAGTTCTTC.

This rearrangement joins TRBV20-1 to TRBJ2-7; a possible D gene is TRBD1 (5 bases). This CDR3 comprises 15 residues. Germline CDR1 DFQATT, CDR2 SNEGSKA (reference sequence). Trimming stripped 0 bases from V and 0 bases from J, with 12 bases between. The CDR3 coding sequence is TGCAGTGCTAGAGATCCCAGGGAAGACTCCTACGAGCAGTACTTC. This sequence encodes CSARDPREDSYEQYF.